This T cell receptor beta chain was observed in a study of T cell responses to AZD1222 COVID-19 vaccine (dated by TCRdb to 2020 to 2023). Background on the whole study: AZD1222 recipients given second doses at about 4 weeks or at about 12 weeks were pooled, since spike-specific TCR depth and breadth were not found to differ between the two schedules. TCR sequencing was performed for roughly 250 trial participants, of whom about 200 were given two doses of AZD1222 and about 25 were given two doses of MenACWY control vaccine. Trial participants were enrolled into age subgroups of 18-55, 56-69 and 70-plus years, which contained roughly 150, 30 and 60 TCR-sequenced participants, respectively.

Overall study outcomes, separate from this receptor: Conclusions about previously exposed vaccinees are limited, since just 5 or 6 AZD1222 recipients were seropositive for SARS-CoV-2 at baseline. The 56-69-year group was small, and its depth increase did not reach significance, likely because of low power. Because no day 14 peak-response samples were available, the repertoires could be characterized only after the peak T cell response. Most participants were white British and females outnumbered males, and the authors suggested that clonal diversity may have been underestimated. Reportedly, close to half of the unique spike-specific TCRs recognized epitopes lying outside the regions that are mutated in the B.1.351 and B.1.1.7 variants. After two AZD1222 doses, both the breadth and the depth of spike-specific TCRs were significantly higher than at day 0 and than in MenACWY recipients. The whole spike protein was spanned by vaccine-associated CD4 TCRs, and dominant responses were seen in regions 160-218 and 743-854.

The time point label, as the study defines it: baseline before first vaccination. The vaccinee samples were drawn from two UK trials, COV001 and COV002, one of which was a single-blind randomized controlled phase 2/3 trial testing AZD1222 (ChAdOx1 nCoV-19) in healthy adults. For TCRbeta chain sequencing, PBMC samples were collected from trial participants at day 0 and at day 28 after the second dose. Comments on this clone: Its specific antigen is unknown. No much larger clonotype is one base removed from it; base qualities were not supplied.

The CDR3 regions of human TCRbeta chains were analyzed by immunosequencing. On the authors' methods: Repertoire TCRs were matched against a reference library of SARS-CoV-2-specific TCRs generated with the MIRA antigen-specificity platform. Breadth meant the fraction of unique TCRs that were SARS-CoV-2-associated, whereas depth meant the fraction of total T cells that were SARS-CoV-2-associated. Using the MIRA data, each spike-specific TCR was mapped to the spike region that the TCR reacts to and placed in a CD4 or CD8 class. Log10-transformed breadth and depth values were compared by one-way ANOVA with Sidak's multiple comparisons tests. Imported from immuneACCESS, the table was reduced by TCRdb to in-frame sequences with V and J called. These copies leave out some clones; in studies compared against another copy, an unresolved V gene accounts for under half, and the cause of the remainder is not known. V, J and clone size derive from that table, while D and trimming were established from the DNA sequence. The sample includes roughly 80,000 clones, with 92% observed a single time. The top ten hold less than 6.5% of the sample.

From a lookup of the germline V gene (reference sequence), CDR1 and CDR2 are GTSNPN and SVGIG. From cysteine to phenylalanine, the CDR3 is 14 amino acids long. Here the CDR3 DNA is all that survives: 42 bases in frame from base 1. V gives up 2 bases and J gives up 1 base, and the segment between their germline ends measures 11 bases. This receptor chain uses TRBV30 and TRBJ2-5; a confident D gene designation cannot be given. This sample comprised peripheral blood, obtained on day 0 of AZD1222 vaccination. This TCR was sampled from an adult in good health. In nucleotide form, the sequence is TGTGCCTGGAGTCCTGTCAGCGTCCAAGAGACCCAGTACTTC. This is translated as CAWSPVSVQETQYF.